This TCR beta chain was documented in a study of T cells after yellow fever vaccination (dated 2019 in TCRdb). Study-level background: The SMART-Seq v4 Ultra Low Input RNA kit was used to prepare libraries from fractions with low cell numbers. To follow T-cell clones before and after primary and booster YFV17D yellow fever vaccination, bulk TCR alpha and beta repertoires were sequenced over time. The cohort comprised two healthy male donors, one aged 18 to 29 and one aged 30 to 40 years. Blood samples were taken at several timepoints before and after primary and secondary immunization, and bulk PBMC replicates and cell subsets were isolated. Study-level results and caveats: After the booster, most of the clones that had expanded following primary vaccination were detected again (roughly 96% of CD4 and around 88% of CD8), which suggests that memory was broadly maintained. A small fraction of clonotypes showed up in both the CD4 and CD8 compartments, probably as a result of convergent recombination. Compared with the primary T-cell response, the secondary T-cell response was weaker but faster, peaking on day 5 rather than day 15. FACS-sorted repertoires could contain abundant contaminating clonotypes from the bulk population, so computational filtering was required. Only two donors were included in the study, so the extent to which the findings can be generalized is limited.

Interpreted using the paper, the treatment or condition label stands for: live attenuated yellow fever vaccine strain. At every blood-draw timepoint, two biological replicates of bulk PBMCs were collected. A standard Ficoll-Paque protocol was used to isolate PBMCs from peripheral blood. TriZol was used to extract RNA from bulk PBMCs, from CD4 and CD8 fractions, and from dextramer-positive and dextramer-negative fractions. TCR cDNA was synthesized by 5'RACE template switching, which introduced a universal primer site and unique molecular identifiers. Priming of cDNA synthesis was performed from both the TCR alpha and TCR beta constant segments. Library amplification involved two PCR steps, and the second step added sample barcodes and sequencing adapters. Sequencing of libraries was performed on Illumina HiSeq 2500 (2x100 bp) or NovaSeq (2x150 bp). The original pipeline was this. MIGEC was used to demultiplex reads and collapse the reads into UMI consensus sequences, and MiXCR was used for V(D)J alignment. Vaccine-responding clonotypes were identified with edgeR using replicate PBMC samples, with FDR below 0.01 and a log2 fold change above 5 up to day 15 being required. Bulk clonotypes were assigned CD4 or CD8 identity according to which sequenced CD4 or CD8 repertoire held them at higher abundance. The public reads were run again by TCRdb, first through fastp at Q25 and then through MiXCR, and only productive beta chains were kept. Duplicate CDR3 protein sequences are folded into a single record with the most common DNA and genes. The V and J calls reflect TCRdb's pipeline rather than the authors' work. This sample has hundreds of thousands of distinct CDR3 sequences in its table, and 8.7% of those were observed once. The ten largest clones take up 15% to 20% of the sample.

Concerning this clonotype: Its binding antigen is unknown. Base quality data are lacking; no much larger clone is found one base away.

A distance of 10 bases separates the germline ends of V and J, which lose 3 bases and 7 bases respectively. Based on the germline V gene (reference sequence), the CDR1 and CDR2 sequences are LNHDA and SQIVND. From the cysteine through the phenylalanine, the CDR3 covers 13 amino acids. The only DNA kept is the CDR3, 39 bases in frame from the first base. Source: PBMCs, taken on the day of the first yellow fever vaccination. This receptor was obtained from a young man who received the YFV17D yellow fever vaccine. The rearrangement joined TRBV19 to TRBJ1-5, with no reliable assignment of the D segment. The nucleotide sequence reads TGTGCCAGTAGTATGCGGGTAGGCCAGCCCCAGCATTTT. This is translated as CASSMRVGQPQHF.